This T cell receptor (beta chain) was sequenced in a study of cytomegalovirus exposure and HLA in healthy donors. Study-wide points: The only immune exposure information that was available was CMV serostatus.

CDR1 and CDR2 from the germline V gene are MNHNS and SASEGT. The V end was cut by 5 bases, the J end by 3 bases, with 16 bases between. The CDR3 runs to 15 residues. PCR was performed using 60 Vbeta and 13 Jbeta primers. The table came from immunoSEQ multiplex PCR; TCRdb's copy has only in-frame clones and leaves some out. The table includes about 160,000 clones, roughly 71% detected once. A few counts support this clone. Antigen: not known. This TCR was sampled from a woman aged 45-65 years in good health and CMV-seropositive. The specimen was PBMCs. V and J are TRBV6-1 and TRBJ1-1; D call uncertain. CDR3: CASSLLSGSHTEAFF. The CDR3 DNA follows: TGTGCCAGCAGTCTTTTATCCGGTTCTCACACTGAAGCTTTCTTT.